These T cell receptor beta chains were read from a single sample in a study of lymphopenia after photon versus proton radiotherapy. Clones were sequenced by immunoSEQ multiplex PCR, and TCRdb holds only the in-frame ones, with some missing. Of about 61,000 clones in the sample, 86% were seen once. The material sequenced was peripheral blood, taken from a patient treated with photon-based radiotherapy. These receptors were collected from a man in his forties with gastric cancer. Both conserved end residues are part of each CDR3.

v_call	j_call	cdr3_length	cdr3_aa
TRBV9	TRBJ1-4	14	CASSSPAAPEKLFF
TRBV2	TRBJ2-1	12	CASSEGIGEQFF
TRBV7-3	TRBJ2-7	15	CASSAGTGGAYEQYF
TRBV29-1	TRBJ1-2	14	CSVDKGSFNYGYTF
TRBV7-2	TRBJ1-5	12	CASSLQGGSQHF
TRBV18	TRBJ2-3	12	CASSTSGGSEYF
TRBV19	TRBJ1-1	13	CASSVRDRTEAFF
TRBV9	TRBJ2-3	16	CASTKLAGASTDTQYF
TRBV6-5	TRBJ2-7	15	CASSYSGTGTYEQYF
TRBV18	TRBJ2-7	14	CASSPPRQGDQQYF
TRBV19	TRBJ1-2	14	CASNTGQGGYGYTF
TRBV19	TRBJ2-3	14	CASSMQDRTDTQYF
TRBV30	TRBJ1-6	16	CAWSERTGAHNSPLHF
TRBV18	TRBJ2-4	13	CASSPTEIDIQYF
TRBV7-9	TRBJ1-5	17	CASSSLGTENSNQPQHF
TRBV10-2	TRBJ2-1	15	CASRSGTSSYNEQFF
TRBV10-2	TRBJ2-3	18	CASSESRLGRGRTDTQYF
TRBV27	TRBJ1-4	16	CASTRLSGQFNEKLFF